This T cell receptor (beta chain) was captured in a study of CD8 T cells in ankylosing spondylitis. The length of the CDR3 is 16 residues. V was pared by 7 bases and J by 5 bases, with 22 bases between. CDR1 SNHLY and CDR2 FYNNEI come from the germline V gene. Study-level points and caveats: Ankylosing spondylitis blood seemed to carry a telltale TCR beta motif made of eight highly homologous variants.

TCRdb reanalysed the 5' RACE reads using MiXCR and keeps one entry per CDR3 protein. The sample has roughly 440,000 distinct CDR3 sequences, approximately 17% seen once; the top ten hold approximately 0.93%. This clonotype was observed a handful of times. Its matching antigen is unknown. The chain combines TRBV2 with TRBJ2-3; TRBD1 might be the D (7 bases). The specimen sequenced was blood, either unsorted or a sorted T cell fraction (not recorded which). This sequence was found in a male donor with ankylosing spondylitis. DNA of the CDR3: TGTGCCAGCACGGAGAGTGGAGGGGGCTTCGGAGATACGCAGTATTTT. This translates into CASTESGGGFGDTQYF. The variable domain in full, with the rest retrieved from reference TRBV2 and TRBJ2-3, is EPEVTQTPSHQVTQMGQEVILRCVPISNHLYFYWYRQILGQKVEFLVSFYNNEISEKSEIFDDQFSVERPDGSNFTLKIRSTKLEDSAMYFCASTESGGGFGDTQYFGPGTRLTVL.